The T cell receptor (beta chain) described here comes from a study of blood T cell repertoires in COVID-19. Study information: COVID-19 samples from acute and convalescent phases originated in the United States, Italy and Spain. In each case, the material was cDNA or gDNA derived from T cells, B-cell-depleted T cells, or PBMCs.

Assay used: immunoSEQ multiplex PCR; TCRdb lists only in-frame clones, some missing. This repertoire shows around 55,000 clones, approximately 85% found once; its top ten account for roughly 13%. Looked up from germline, CDR1 is SGHRS and CDR2 is YFSETQ. The CDR3 sequence is 14 residues long. Trimming took 0 bases from V and 8 from J; bases not matched to a gene: 4. This receptor was identified in a human donor in a cohort sampled during active COVID-19. J is TRBJ1-2 and V is TRBV5-1, with 10 bases aligning to TRBD1. The sample taken for sequencing was peripheral blood. The CDR3 bases are TGCGCCAGCAGCTTGGCCGGGACAGGGGAAGGCTACACCTTC. Its translation is CASSLAGTGEGYTF.